This T cell receptor beta chain is from a study of blood T cell repertoires in COVID-19 (TCRdb year 2020). Broadly, across the study: Samples from collaborators originated in the United States, Italy and Spain and spanned both the acute and convalescent phases of COVID-19. Samples came from the ongoing ImmuneRACE study (first 160 participants) plus 1,254 subjects from 6 global collaborators. A de-identified subject ID, COVID-19 status, age in years and sex were almost always included in the sample metadata. The material from the prospective study consisted of cDNA or gDNA derived from T cells, B-cell-depleted T cells, or PBMCs. Subjects who had been exposed to COVID-19, were actively infected with it, or had recovered from it provided the deeply sampled blood TCRbeta repertoires that made up the dataset. Where available, HLA class I and class II types were obtained from metadata supplied by the sample provider rather than from assay-based typing. The repertoires were released in a freely available public database meant as a resource for research on the immune response to SARS-CoV-2.

Broad study findings and their caveats: Clinical and demographic metadata were provided uncurated, with the amount varying by source and participant.

TCRbeta CDR3 regions were amplified from genomic DNA by means of the immunoSEQ Assay, a bias-controlled multiplex PCR. Under the source paper's analysis protocol: Within the assay, amplification of reference gene primers was used to estimate how many nucleated cells each sample contained. To quantify the absolute abundance of each unique TCRbeta CDR3 rearrangement, sequence reads were collapsed and filtered. For each sample, productive Simpson clonality was calculated by taking the square root of Simpson's diversity index across productive rearrangements. TCRdb obtained this table from immuneACCESS and retained in-frame rearrangements with V and J assigned. These tables miss some clones; where compared with another copy, unresolved V genes account for less than half of the shortfall, and the remainder is unexplained. V, J and clone size derive from that table, while D and trimming were established from the DNA sequence. This sample gives more than 130,000 clones in total; under 85% of them show up just once. Jointly, the top ten make up approximately 9% of the sample.

A note on this clone: Its antigen has not been determined. Nothing much larger sits one base from this clone, and base qualities are not available.

The CDR3 numbers 16 residues from cysteine through phenylalanine. Left in the record is the CDR3 DNA by itself, 48 bases read in frame from the first base. Taken from the germline V gene, the CDR1 and CDR2 loops are MRHNA and SNTAGT. V trim: 0 bases; J trim: 7 bases; unmatched bases: 7. Collaborating institutions collected whole blood in K2EDTA tubes following their own protocols. For TCRbeta analysis, collaborator samples were shipped as frozen whole blood, as isolated PBMCs, or as DNA extracted from either sample type. The rearranged chain carries TRBV6-4 and TRBJ2-1; the central 9 bases match TRBD2. The clonotype was recovered from an elderly woman in a cohort sampled during active or convalescent COVID-19. Sequenced material: peripheral blood. The CDR3 amino acid sequence is: CASSDSLAGLGNEQFF. The DNA is as follows: TGTGCCAGCAGTGACTCGCTAGCGGGGTTGGGTAATGAGCAGTTCTTC.